This T cell receptor beta chain stems from a study of Graves' ophthalmopathy and Graves' hyperthyroidism. This clonotype was picked up many times. V was clipped by 0 bases and J by 6 bases, with 18 bases between them. The CDR3 runs 16 residues. Germline V gene sequence: CDR1 LGHNA, CDR2 YSLEER. From RNA, the CDR3 regions of TCR beta chains were amplified and sequenced. In the first round, RT-PCR was carried out with HTBI primers, and a multiplex PCR formed the second round. TCRdb reanalysed the multiplex PCR reads using MiXCR and keeps one entry per CDR3 protein. The sample carries 360,000 or so distinct CDR3 sequences, around 17% recorded once.

The chain links TRBV4-3 to TRBJ2-7; D not certain. The receptor was isolated from a woman under 30 with Graves' ophthalmopathy. The sequencing input was peripheral blood. The CDR3 loop reads CASSQDLSNSPAEQYF. The CDR3 DNA is TGCGCCAGCAGCCAAGATCTTTCAAATTCCCCCGCCGAGCAGTACTTC.